These 22 T cell receptor beta chains came from one sample sequenced in a study of CD8 T cells in ankylosing spondylitis. Their target antigens are unknown. The study, taken as a whole, reports: Typical of ankylosing spondylitis blood, it appeared, was a TCR beta motif of several highly homologous variants.

TCRdb fed the 5' RACE reads into MiXCR, producing one record per CDR3 protein. Of 700,000 or so distinct CDR3 sequences listed, around 17% are singletons. What was sequenced was blood, either unsorted or a sorted T cell fraction (not recorded which). The source of these receptors is a male donor with ankylosing spondylitis.

V is TRBV12-3 or TRBV12-4 and J is TRBJ2-2; the D is unclear. The CDR3 is 16 residues long. V was cut by 3 bases and J by 5 bases, with 16 bases left in between. CDR3 nucleotides: TGTGCCAGCAGTTTTATCAGGTCCATGGGGACCGGGGAGCTGTTTTTT. This sequence encodes CASSFIRSMGTGELFF.

This clonotype showed up just a few times. The chain joins TRBV30 to TRBJ1-1, with 8 bases that match TRBD1. Losses at the gene ends were 7 bases for V and 0 bases for J; bases not matched to a gene: 7. CDR3 size: 14 residues. Germline CDR1 is GTSNPN and CDR2 is SVGIG (reference sequence). This chain's CDR3 is CALTGGIVNTEAFF. CDR3 coding DNA: TGTGCCTTAACAGGGGGTATCGTGAACACTGAAGCTTTCTTT.

The rearrangement uses TRBV11-2 and TRBJ2-7, with D possibly TRBD2 on 5 matching bases. Trimming pared 5 bases from V and 4 bases from J, leaving 15 bases between. CDR1 SGHAT and CDR2 FQNNGV come from the germline V gene. The CDR3 covers 14 residues. CDR3 DNA: TGTGCCAGCAGCCTCGGACTGGAACCTTACGAGCAGTACTTC. Translated, it gives CASSLGLEPYEQYF. Full variable domain (remainder filled in from reference TRBV11-2 and TRBJ2-7): EAGVAQSPRYKIIEKRQSVAFWCNPISGHATLYWYQQILGQGPKLLIQFQNNGVVDDSQLPKDRFSAERLKGVDSTLKIQPAKLEDSAVYLCASSLGLEPYEQYFGPGTRLTVT.

The chain recombines TRBV19 with TRBJ1-6; the D gene is possibly TRBD1 (5 bases). The germline V gene has CDR1 LNHDA and CDR2 SQIVND (reference sequence). Between the trimmed V and J ends, which lost 5 bases and 7 bases, there was a span of 15 bases. This CDR3 is 15 amino acids long. In DNA, the CDR3 is TGTGCCAGTAGTGCCTCCGGGACGGCAAATTCACCCCTCCACTTT. It translates to CASSASGTANSPLHF.

The chain has TRBV29-1 and TRBJ2-1; the match to TRBD2 covers 11 bases. The CDR3 is 14 amino acids. With V trimmed by 2 bases and J by 8 bases, 5 bases remained unmatched. CDR1 and CDR2 from the germline V gene are SQVTM and ANQGSEA. The CDR3 spells CSVELPSGRHEQFF. CDR3 in DNA: TGCAGCGTTGAACTCCCTAGCGGGAGGCATGAGCAGTTCTTC.

V gene TRBV6-5 combines with J gene TRBJ2-5; 9 nucleotides agree with TRBD2. The CDR3 runs 16 residues. The germline CDR1 and CDR2 sequences are MNHEY and SVGAGI. V was pared by 1 base and J by 5 bases, with 8 bases of the junction left unmatched. CDR3 coding DNA: TGTGCCAGCAGTTACTTCGGCGGGGGGGCCCCCGAGACCCAGTACTTC. Translated, it gives CASSYFGGGAPETQYF.

In this sample, this clonotype turned up a few times. The chain combines TRBV5-5 with TRBJ2-2, with D perhaps TRBD1 (6 bases). The CDR3 runs 15 residues. V lost 4 bases and J 6 bases, leaving 16 bases between the germline ends. Germline V CDR1 and CDR2: SGHKS, YYEKEE (reference sequence). CDR3 sequence reads: CASSPTGTFPGELFF. CDR3 DNA sequence: TGTGCCAGCAGCCCAACCGGGACATTCCCCGGGGAGCTGTTTTTT.

This clonotype was seen only a few times. V is TRBV20-1 and J is TRBJ2-5, with 14 bases that match TRBD2. The CDR3 spans 17 residues. Germline CDR1 DFQATT, CDR2 SNEGSKA (reference sequence). Trimming at V came to 3 bases and at J to 2 bases, leaving 8 bases not matched to a gene. DNA of the CDR3: TGCAGTGCTAGCTCCGGAGGACTAGCGGGGGGACAAGAGACCCAGTACTTC. Its translation: CSASSGGLAGGQETQYF.

This clonotype was counted a few times. The gene calls are TRBV4-1 and TRBJ1-4, with D maybe TRBD1 (6 bases). The ends were cut back, 0 bases at V and 4 bases at J, with 15 bases in the middle. CDR3 length: 17 amino acids. The V gene's germline CDR1 is MGHRA and CDR2 YSYEKL. The CDR3 loop reads CASSQDPYSRGNEKLFF. CDR3 bases: TGCGCCAGCAGCCAAGATCCATACAGCAGGGGTAATGAAAAACTGTTTTTT.

This chain uses TRBV11-2 with TRBJ2-1; the match to TRBD2 covers 15 bases. The germline V gene encodes CDR1 SGHAT and CDR2 FQNNGV. V shed 3 bases and J 3 bases; nucleotides not matched to a gene: 6. The CDR3 has 18 amino acids. This CDR3 reads CASSFIGLAGGIYNEQFF. CDR3 DNA: TGTGCCAGCAGCTTCATCGGACTAGCGGGAGGGATCTACAATGAGCAGTTCTTC. Together with reference TRBV11-2 and TRBJ2-1, the CDR3 gives the full variable domain: EAGVAQSPRYKIIEKRQSVAFWCNPISGHATLYWYQQILGQGPKLLIQFQNNGVVDDSQLPKDRFSAERLKGVDSTLKIQPAKLEDSAVYLCASSFIGLAGGIYNEQFFGPGTRLTVL.

This clonotype was detected only a few times. V gene TRBV10-3 combines with J gene TRBJ2-2, with D perhaps matching TRBD1 or TRBD2 (5 bases each). This CDR3 contains 14 residues. Per germline, CDR1 ENHRY and CDR2 SYGVKD. The V end lost 8 bases, the J end lost 1 base, and 11 bases lay between the germline ends. CDR3: CAIGRGVNTGELFF. The CDR3 nucleotides read TGTGCCATCGGGAGAGGGGTGAACACCGGGGAGCTGTTTTTT.

This clonotype was detected only a few times. The gene calls are TRBV11-2 and TRBJ2-1; D is unclear. The CDR3 consists of 18 residues. V lost 5 bases and J lost 0, with 20 bases in between. Germline CDR1 and CDR2: SGHAT and FQNNGV. The CDR3 region is CASSAHPPGRSSYNEQFF. Here the CDR3 DNA reads TGTGCCAGCAGCGCCCACCCGCCTGGCCGTAGCTCCTACAATGAGCAGTTCTTC.

This sequence joins TRBV7-6 and TRBJ2-1; the D is unclear. The CDR3 contains 14 residues. The germline V gene has CDR1 SGHVS and CDR2 FNYEAQ. V lost 5 bases, J lost 8 bases, and 16 bases lay in between. This CDR3 is CASSPHHGFDEQFF. CDR3 nucleotide sequence: TGTGCCAGCAGCCCTCACCACGGGTTTGATGAGCAGTTCTTC.

This clonotype was detected a few times. The chain links TRBV12-3 or TRBV12-4 to TRBJ2-3; 9 bases match TRBD2. This CDR3 region has 13 residues. Trimming cost V 5 bases and J 6 bases; bases outside gene matches: 3. The CDR3 DNA sequence: TGTGCCAGCAGTAAGCGGGAGGTCGATACGCAGTATTTT. Amino acids: CASSKREVDTQYF.

This rearrangement joins TRBV10-3 to TRBJ1-1, with a tentative D call TRBD1 (5 bases). The V gene lost 8 bases and the J gene lost 0 bases, with 10 bases spanning the gap. This CDR3 is built from 13 residues. Germline assignment: CDR1 ENHRY and CDR2 SYGVKD. CDR3 loop: CAIERGLNTEAFF. DNA of the CDR3: TGTGCCATCGAGCGGGGCCTGAACACTGAAGCTTTCTTT.

The V and J genes are TRBV20-1 and TRBJ2-7; TRBD2 agrees at 8 bases. The CDR3 length is 16 residues. V lost 5 bases to trimming and J lost 5 bases; unmatched junction nucleotides: 17. Per the germline V gene, CDR1 is DFQATT and CDR2 is SNEGSKA (reference sequence). CDR3 protein: CSALPGARAGENEQYF. The CDR3 DNA reads as TGCAGTGCTCTCCCCGGGGCGAGAGCGGGAGAAAACGAGCAGTACTTC.

This clonotype was seen at least ten times. The chain has TRBV20-1 and TRBJ2-1, with 10 bases fitting TRBD2. CDR1 and CDR2 from the germline V gene are DFQATT and SNEGSKA (reference sequence). This CDR3 has 15 amino acids. V was pared by 6 bases and J by 1 base, with 6 bases of the junction left unmatched. CDR3 loop: CSAQPSGRSYNEQFF. CDR3 coding DNA: TGCAGTGCGCAACCTAGCGGGAGATCCTACAATGAGCAGTTCTTC.

The V gene is TRBV5-1, the J gene TRBJ1-1; the D gene is possibly TRBD1 (6 bases). The V end was cut by 4 bases, the J end by 8 bases, with 12 bases between. Looked up from germline, CDR1 is SGHRS and CDR2 is YFSETQ. This CDR3 has 12 amino acids. DNA of the CDR3: TGCGCCAGCAGCCCACAGGGTTTGGAAGCTTTCTTT. This translates into CASSPQGLEAFF. The full variable domain, rest sourced from reference TRBV5-1 and TRBJ1-1, is KAGVTQTPRYLIKTRGQQVTLSCSPISGHRSVSWYQQTPGQGLQFLFEYFSETQRNKGNFPGRFSGRQFSNSRSEMNVSTLELGDSALYLCASSPQGLEAFFGQGTRLTVV.

In its sample, this clonotype was seen a few times. This chain uses TRBV20-1 with TRBJ1-1; a possible D gene is TRBD1 (5 bases). The CDR3 sequence is 17 residues long. Germline CDR1 and CDR2: DFQATT and SNEGSKA (reference sequence). The ends were cut back, 0 bases at V and 0 bases at J, with 17 bases in the middle. CDR3 in amino acids: CSARDARDPRMNTEAFF. The CDR3 DNA reads TGCAGTGCTAGAGATGCGCGGGACCCAAGGATGAACACTGAAGCTTTCTTT.

The chain joins TRBV28 to TRBJ2-7, with D possibly TRBD2 on 6 matching bases. The germline gives CDR1 MDHEN, CDR2 SYDVKM. V was cut by 1 base and J by 5 bases, with 18 bases left in between. The CDR3 is made up of 16 amino acids. The CDR3 is CASSLSPLRRGNEQYF. The CDR3 region has the DNA TGTGCCAGCAGTTTATCCCCCTTGCGGAGGGGAAACGAGCAGTACTTC. Combining the CDR3 with reference TRBV28 and TRBJ2-7 gives the whole variable domain DVKVTQSSRYLVKRTGEKVFLECVQDMDHENMFWYRQDPGLGLRLIYFSYDVKMKEKGDIPEGYSVSREKKERFSLILESASTNQTSMYLCASSLSPLRRGNEQYFGPGTRLTVT.

This clonotype has just a few counts. CDR3 nucleotide sequence: TGTGCCAGCAGCTTAGCGGGCAGGGGGCGGACAGATACGCAGTATTTT. Its translation is CASSLAGRGRTDTQYF. This sequence joins TRBV7-8 and TRBJ2-3; TRBD1 agrees at 8 bases. Germline CDR1 SGHVS, CDR2 FQNEAQ. The CDR3 length is 16 residues. After removal of 0 bases from V and 3 bases from J, the junction contained 5 bases not matched to a gene.

The J gene is TRBJ1-5, the V gene TRBV2, with 11 bases fitting TRBD1. Trimming cost V 6 bases and J 3 bases; bases outside gene matches: 1. Germline CDR1 reads SNHLY; CDR2 reads FYNNEI. The CDR3 length is 14 residues. The CDR3 loop reads CASRGQGDNQPQHF. The CDR3 coding sequence is TGTGCCAGCAGGGGACAGGGGGACAATCAGCCCCAGCATTTT. The variable domain in full, with the rest retrieved from reference TRBV2 and TRBJ1-5, is EPEVTQTPSHQVTQMGQEVILRCVPISNHLYFYWYRQILGQKVEFLVSFYNNEISEKSEIFDDQFSVERPDGSNFTLKIRSTKLEDSAMYFCASRGQGDNQPQHFGDGTRLSIL.